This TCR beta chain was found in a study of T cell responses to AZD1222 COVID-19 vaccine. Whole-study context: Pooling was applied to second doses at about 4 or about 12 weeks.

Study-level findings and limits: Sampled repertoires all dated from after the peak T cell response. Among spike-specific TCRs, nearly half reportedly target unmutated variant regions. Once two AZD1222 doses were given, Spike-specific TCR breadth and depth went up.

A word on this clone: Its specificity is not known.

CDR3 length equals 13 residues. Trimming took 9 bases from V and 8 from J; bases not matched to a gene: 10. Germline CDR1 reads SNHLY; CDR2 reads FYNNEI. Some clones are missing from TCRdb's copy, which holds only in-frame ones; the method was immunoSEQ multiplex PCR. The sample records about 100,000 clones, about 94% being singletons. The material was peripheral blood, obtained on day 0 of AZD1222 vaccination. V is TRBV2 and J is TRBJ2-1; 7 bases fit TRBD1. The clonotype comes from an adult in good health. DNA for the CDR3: TGTGCCAGAGCCTCCGACAGGGACGATGAGCAGTTCTTC. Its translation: CARASDRDDEQFF. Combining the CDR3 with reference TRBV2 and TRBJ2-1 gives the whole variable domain EPEVTQTPSHQVTQMGQEVILRCVPISNHLYFYWYRQILGQKVEFLVSFYNNEISEKSEIFDDQFSVERPDGSNFTLKIRSTKLEDSAMYFCARASDRDDEQFFGPGTRLTVL.